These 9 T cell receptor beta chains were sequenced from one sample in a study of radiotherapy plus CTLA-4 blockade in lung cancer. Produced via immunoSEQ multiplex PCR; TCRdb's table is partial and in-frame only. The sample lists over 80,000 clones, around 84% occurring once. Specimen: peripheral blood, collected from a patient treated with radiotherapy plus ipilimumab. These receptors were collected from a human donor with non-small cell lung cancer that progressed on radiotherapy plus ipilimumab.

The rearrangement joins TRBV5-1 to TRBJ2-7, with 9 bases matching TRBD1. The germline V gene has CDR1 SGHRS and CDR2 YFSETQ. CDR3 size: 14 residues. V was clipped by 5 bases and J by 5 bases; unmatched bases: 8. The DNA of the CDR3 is TGCGCCAGCAGTTCCGGGACAGGGTCGGACGAGCAGTACTTC. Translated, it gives CASSSGTGSDEQYF.

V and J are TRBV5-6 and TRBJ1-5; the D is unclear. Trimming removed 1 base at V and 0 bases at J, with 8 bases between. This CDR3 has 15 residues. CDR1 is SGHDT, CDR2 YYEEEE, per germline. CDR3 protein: CASSLQGSSNQPQHF. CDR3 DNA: TGTGCCAGCAGCTTGCAAGGGAGTAGCAATCAGCCCCAGCATTTT.

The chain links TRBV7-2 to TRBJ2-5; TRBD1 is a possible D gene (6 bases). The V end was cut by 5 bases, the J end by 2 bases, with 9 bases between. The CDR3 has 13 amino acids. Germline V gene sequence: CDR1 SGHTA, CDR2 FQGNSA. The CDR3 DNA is TGTGCCAGCAGCCAAGGGGGTCAAGAGACCCAGTACTTC. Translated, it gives CASSQGGQETQYF.

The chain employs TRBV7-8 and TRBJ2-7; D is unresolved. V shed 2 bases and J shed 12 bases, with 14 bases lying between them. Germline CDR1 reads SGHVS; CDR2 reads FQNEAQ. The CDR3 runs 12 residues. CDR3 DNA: TGTGCCAGCAGCTTATTTCCAGGCTTGCCGTACTTC. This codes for CASSLFPGLPYF.

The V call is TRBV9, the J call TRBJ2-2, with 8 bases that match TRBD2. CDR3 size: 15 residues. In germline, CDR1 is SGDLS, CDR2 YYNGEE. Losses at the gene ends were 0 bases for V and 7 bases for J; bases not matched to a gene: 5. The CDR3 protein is CASSVGGLGGGELFF. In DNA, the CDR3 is TGTGCCAGCAGCGTAGGGGGACTAGGTGGCGGGGAGCTGTTTTTT.

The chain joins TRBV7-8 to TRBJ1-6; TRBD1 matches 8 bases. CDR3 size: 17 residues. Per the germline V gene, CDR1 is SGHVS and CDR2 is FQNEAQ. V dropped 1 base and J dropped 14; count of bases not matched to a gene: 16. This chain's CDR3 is CASSLDSSPTGVTALHF. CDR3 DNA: TGTGCCAGCAGCTTAGATTCTTCCCCGACAGGGGTAACGGCCCTCCACTTT.

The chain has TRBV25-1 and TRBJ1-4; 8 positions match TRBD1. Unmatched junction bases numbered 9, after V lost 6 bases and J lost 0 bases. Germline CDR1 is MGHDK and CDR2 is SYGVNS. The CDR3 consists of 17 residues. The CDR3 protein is CASSNTGGRATNEKLFF. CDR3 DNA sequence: TGTGCCAGCAGCAACACAGGGGGGAGGGCAACTAATGAAAAACTGTTTTTT.

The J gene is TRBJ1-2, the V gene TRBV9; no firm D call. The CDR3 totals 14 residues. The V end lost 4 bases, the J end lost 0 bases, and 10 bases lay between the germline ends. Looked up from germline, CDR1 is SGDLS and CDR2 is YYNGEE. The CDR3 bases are TGTGCCAGCAGCCCCCAAAGCGCTAACTATGGCTACACCTTC. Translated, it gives CASSPQSANYGYTF.

Written as DNA, the CDR3 is TGTGCCAGTAGTACGGACAGAATCGCCTACGAGCAGTACTTC. Its translation is CASSTDRIAYEQYF. The chain uses TRBV19 and TRBJ2-7; D possibly corresponds to TRBD1 (6 bases). The germline gives CDR1 LNHDA, CDR2 SQIVND (reference sequence). Trimming removed 4 bases from V and 2 bases from J, with 12 bases in between. This CDR3 contains 14 residues.